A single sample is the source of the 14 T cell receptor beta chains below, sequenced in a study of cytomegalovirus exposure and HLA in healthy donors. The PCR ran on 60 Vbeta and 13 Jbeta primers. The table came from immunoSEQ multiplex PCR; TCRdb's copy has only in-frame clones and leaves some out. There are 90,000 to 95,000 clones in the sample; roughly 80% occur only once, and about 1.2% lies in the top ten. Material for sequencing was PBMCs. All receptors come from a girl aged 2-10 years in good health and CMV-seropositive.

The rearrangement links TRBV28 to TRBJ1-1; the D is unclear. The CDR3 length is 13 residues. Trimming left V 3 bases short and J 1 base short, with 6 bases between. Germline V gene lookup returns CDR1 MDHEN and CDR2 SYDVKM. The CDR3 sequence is CASSLSRNTEAFF. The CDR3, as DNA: TGTGCCAGCAGTTTGAGTCGGAACACTGAAGCTTTCTTT.

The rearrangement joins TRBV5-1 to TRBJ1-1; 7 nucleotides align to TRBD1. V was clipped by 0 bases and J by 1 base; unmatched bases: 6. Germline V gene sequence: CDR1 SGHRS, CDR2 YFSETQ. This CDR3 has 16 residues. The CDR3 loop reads CASSLVMGQSNTEAFF. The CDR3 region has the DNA TGCGCCAGCAGCTTGGTGATGGGACAGTCGAACACTGAAGCTTTCTTT.

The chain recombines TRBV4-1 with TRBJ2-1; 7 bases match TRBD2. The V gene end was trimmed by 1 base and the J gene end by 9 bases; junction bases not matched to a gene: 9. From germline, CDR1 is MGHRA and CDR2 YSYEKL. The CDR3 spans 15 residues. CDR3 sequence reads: CASSQASSGKPEQFF. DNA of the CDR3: TGCGCCAGCAGCCAAGCGTCTAGCGGTAAGCCTGAGCAGTTCTTC.

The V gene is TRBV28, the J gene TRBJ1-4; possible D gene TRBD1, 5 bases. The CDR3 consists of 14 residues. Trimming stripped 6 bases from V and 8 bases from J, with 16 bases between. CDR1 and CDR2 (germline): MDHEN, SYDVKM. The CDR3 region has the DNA TGTGCCAGCAGCCCGGGTCAAAGGGGCGAAAAACTGTTTTTT. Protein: CASSPGQRGEKLFF. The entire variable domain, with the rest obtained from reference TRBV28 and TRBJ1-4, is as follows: DVKVTQSSRYLVKRTGEKVFLECVQDMDHENMFWYRQDPGLGLRLIYFSYDVKMKEKGDIPEGYSVSREKKERFSLILESASTNQTSMYLCASSPGQRGEKLFFGSGTQLSVL.

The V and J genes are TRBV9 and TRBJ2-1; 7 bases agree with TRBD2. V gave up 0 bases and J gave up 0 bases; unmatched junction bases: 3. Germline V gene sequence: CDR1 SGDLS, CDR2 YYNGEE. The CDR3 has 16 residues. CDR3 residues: CASSVAPSGSYNEQFF. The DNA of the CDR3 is TGTGCCAGCAGCGTAGCCCCTAGCGGCTCCTACAATGAGCAGTTCTTC. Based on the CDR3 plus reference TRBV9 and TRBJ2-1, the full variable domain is DSGVTQTPKHLITATGQRVTLRCSPRSGDLSVYWYQQSLDQGLQFLIQYYNGEERAKGNILERFSAQQFPDLHSELNLSSLELGDSALYFCASSVAPSGSYNEQFFGPGTRLTVL.

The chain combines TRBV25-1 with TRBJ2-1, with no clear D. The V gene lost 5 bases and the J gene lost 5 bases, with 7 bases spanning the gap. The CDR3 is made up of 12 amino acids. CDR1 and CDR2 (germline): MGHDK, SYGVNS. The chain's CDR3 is CASSITNNEQFF. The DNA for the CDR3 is TGTGCCAGCAGTATTACTAACAATGAGCAGTTCTTC.

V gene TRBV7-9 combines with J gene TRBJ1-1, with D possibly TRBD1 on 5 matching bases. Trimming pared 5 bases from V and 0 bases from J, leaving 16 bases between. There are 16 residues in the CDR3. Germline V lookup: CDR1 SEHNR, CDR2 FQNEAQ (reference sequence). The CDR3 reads CASSVGAGVLNTEAFF. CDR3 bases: TGTGCCAGCAGCGTTGGTGCGGGGGTTCTGAACACTGAAGCTTTCTTT.

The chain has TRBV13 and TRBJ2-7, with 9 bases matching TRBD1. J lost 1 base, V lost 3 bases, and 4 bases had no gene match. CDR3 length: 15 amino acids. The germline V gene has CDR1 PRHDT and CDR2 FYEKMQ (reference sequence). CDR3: CASSFPGQGSYEQYF. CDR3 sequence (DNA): TGTGCCAGCAGCTTCCCGGGACAGGGTTCCTACGAGCAGTACTTC. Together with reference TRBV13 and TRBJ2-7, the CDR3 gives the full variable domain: AAGVIQSPRHLIKEKRETATLKCYPIPRHDTVYWYQQGPGQDPQFLISFYEKMQSDKGSIPDRFSAQQFSDYHSELNMSSLELGDSALYFCASSFPGQGSYEQYFGPGTRLTVT.

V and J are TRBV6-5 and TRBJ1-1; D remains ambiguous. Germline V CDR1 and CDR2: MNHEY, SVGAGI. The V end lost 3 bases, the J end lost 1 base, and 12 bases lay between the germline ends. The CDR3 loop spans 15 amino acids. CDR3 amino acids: CASSYSAEGNTEAFF. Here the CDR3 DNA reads TGTGCCAGCAGTTATTCGGCCGAGGGGAACACTGAAGCTTTCTTT.

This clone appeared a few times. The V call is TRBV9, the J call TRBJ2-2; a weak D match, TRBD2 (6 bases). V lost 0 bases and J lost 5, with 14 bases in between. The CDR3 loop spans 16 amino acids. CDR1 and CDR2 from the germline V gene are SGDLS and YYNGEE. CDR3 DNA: TGTGCCAGCAGCGTAGCGATCGGGAGAGGAACCGGGGAGCTGTTTTTT. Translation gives CASSVAIGRGTGELFF.

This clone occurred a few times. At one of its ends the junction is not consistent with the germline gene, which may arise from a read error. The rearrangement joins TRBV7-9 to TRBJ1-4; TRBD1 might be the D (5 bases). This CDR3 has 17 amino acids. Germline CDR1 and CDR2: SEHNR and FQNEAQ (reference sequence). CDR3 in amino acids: CSSSLFLEGRPRQKLFF. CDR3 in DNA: TGTTCCAGCAGCTTATTTCTGGAGGGGCGGCCACGTCAAAAACTGTTTTTT.

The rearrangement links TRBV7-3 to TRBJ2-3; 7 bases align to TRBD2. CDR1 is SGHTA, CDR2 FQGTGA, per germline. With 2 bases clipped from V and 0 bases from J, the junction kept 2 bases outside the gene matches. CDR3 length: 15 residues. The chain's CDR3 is CASSLSGGSTDTQYF. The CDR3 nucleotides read TGTGCCAGCAGCTTATCGGGGGGAAGCACAGATACGCAGTATTTT. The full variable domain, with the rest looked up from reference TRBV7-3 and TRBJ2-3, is GAGVSQTPSNKVTEKGKYVELRCDPISGHTALYWYRQSLGQGPEFLIYFQGTGAADDSGLPNDRFFAVRPEGSVSTLKIQRTERGDSAVYLCASSLSGGSTDTQYFGPGTRLTVL.

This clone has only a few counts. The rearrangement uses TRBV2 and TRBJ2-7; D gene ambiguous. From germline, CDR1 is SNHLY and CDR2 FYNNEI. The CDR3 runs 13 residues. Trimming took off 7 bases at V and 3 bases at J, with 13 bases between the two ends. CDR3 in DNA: TGTGCCAGCAACGGTTACTCGGGCTACGAGCAGTACTTC. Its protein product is CASNGYSGYEQYF.

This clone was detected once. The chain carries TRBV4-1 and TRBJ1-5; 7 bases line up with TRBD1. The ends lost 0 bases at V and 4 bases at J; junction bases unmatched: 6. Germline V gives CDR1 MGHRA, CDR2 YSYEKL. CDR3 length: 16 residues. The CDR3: CASSQDHGTANQPQHF. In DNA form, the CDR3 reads TGCGCCAGCAGCCAAGATCACGGGACAGCTAATCAGCCCCAGCATTTT.